This TCR beta chain comes out of a study of blood T cell repertoires in COVID-19. Study context: The United States, Italy and Spain supplied acute and convalescent COVID-19 samples.

Per the germline V gene, CDR1 is SGHTA and CDR2 is FQGNSA. CDR3 length equals 14 residues. Trimming at V came to 3 bases and at J to 0 bases, leaving 1 base not matched to a gene. Methods used by the authors: Quantification of nucleated cells was approximated via reference gene primer amplification. Here immunoSEQ multiplex PCR was the method, and the copy in TCRdb shows in-frame clones only, minus some. From that table come the V and J calls and clone size; the DNA was used to work out D and trimming. The sample yields approximately 82,000 clones, 70% to 90% seen once. The chain uses TRBV7-2 and TRBJ2-7, with 8 nucleotides matching TRBD1. Sequencing was performed on peripheral blood. This TCR came from a human donor in a cohort sampled during active COVID-19. The CDR3 sequence is CASSLGQASYEQYF. DNA for the CDR3: TGTGCCAGCAGCTTGGGACAGGCCTCCTACGAGCAGTACTTC.